Listed here are 24 T cell receptor beta chains from one sample, sequenced in a study of beta chain features in type 1 diabetes. Investigators reverse transcribed all isolated RNA, so they sequenced expressed TCRB transcripts. Assay: immunoSEQ multiplex PCR; the TCRdb copy retains only in-frame clones and omits some. The table has roughly 450,000 clones, over 11% seen once. The sample taken for sequencing was naive CD4+ T cells from blood. Every receptor here comes from a man younger than 45 in good health.

This clone was recorded once. V and J are TRBV7-9 and TRBJ2-1; possible D gene TRBD1, 6 bases. CDR1 and CDR2 from the germline V gene are SEHNR and FQNEAQ (reference sequence). The CDR3 spans 16 residues. The V end was cut by 6 bases, the J end by 0 bases, with 15 bases between. CDR3 in amino acids: CASRQRQVTSYNEQFF. The CDR3 DNA follows: TGTGCCAGCAGACAAAGACAGGTTACCTCCTACAATGAGCAGTTCTTC.

This clone appeared a few times. The chain recombines TRBV18 with TRBJ1-1; D may be TRBD1 (5 bases). Germline CDR1 and CDR2: KGHSH and LQKENI. V dropped 0 bases and J dropped 6 bases, with 20 bases sitting between them. CDR3 length: 17 residues. This CDR3 is CASSPPSAGFLVAEAFF. The DNA of the CDR3 is TGTGCCAGCTCACCACCATCGGCAGGGTTCTTGGTCGCTGAAGCTTTCTTT.

This clone appeared many times. The chain is built from TRBV23-1 and TRBJ2-6; D is uncertain. TRBV23-1 is an ORF, with its function uncertain. The CDR3 contains 13 residues. V was cut by 10 bases and J by 2 bases, with 9 bases left in between. CDR3 protein: CANSLTGANVLTF. CDR3 bases: TGCGCCAACTCATTGACTGGGGCCAACGTCCTGACTTTC.

The chain is built from TRBV4-3 and TRBJ2-3; D might be TRBD2 (5 bases). The CDR3 is 18 residues long. The V gene's germline CDR1 is LGHNA and CDR2 YSLEER. Trimming cost V 0 bases and J 3 bases, with 19 bases left between them. CDR3: CASSQDWRRFRGTDTQYF. The CDR3 DNA is TGCGCCAGCAGCCAAGACTGGCGGAGGTTTAGAGGGACAGATACGCAGTATTTT.

This clone was found a few times. The V call is TRBV7-2, the J call TRBJ2-7; 10 bases are a match to TRBD2. CDR3 length: 14 amino acids. Germline V gene data show CDR1 as SGHTA and CDR2 as FQGNSA. Trimming cost V 5 bases and J 3 bases; bases outside gene matches: 4. This CDR3 is CASSVTSGDYEQYF. CDR3 DNA sequence: TGTGCCAGCAGCGTAACTAGCGGGGACTACGAGCAGTACTTC.

The chain uses TRBV15 and TRBJ2-5, with D perhaps matching TRBD2 (5 bases). The CDR3 loop spans 15 amino acids. Trimming took 0 bases from V and 4 from J, leaving 12 bases between them. Germline values: CDR1 LNHNV, CDR2 YYDKDF (reference sequence). CDR3: CATSREKVSAETQYF. The DNA of the CDR3 is TGTGCCACCAGCAGAGAGAAGGTTAGCGCAGAGACCCAGTACTTC.

V is TRBV4-3 and J is TRBJ1-4; D is ambiguous. The ends were cut back, 1 base at V and 8 bases at J, with 11 bases in the middle. The CDR3 runs to 14 residues. In germline, CDR1 is LGHNA, CDR2 YSLEER. DNA for the CDR3: TGCGCCAGCAGCCAAGGCCCGAAGGAAGAAAAACTGTTTTTT. Translation gives CASSQGPKEEKLFF.

There are many counts of this clone. This chain's CDR3 is CASSPRREQGNV. CDR3 DNA: TGTGCCAGCTCACCAAGGCGGGAACAGGGAAACGTC. The chain has TRBV18 and TRBJ2-7; D could derive from TRBD1 or TRBD2 (6 bases each). The CDR3 contains 12 residues. Germline V gives CDR1 KGHSH, CDR2 LQKENI.

The rearrangement joins TRBV7-7 to TRBJ2-3; TRBD1 or TRBD2 may be the D gene (5 bases each). Per the germline V gene, CDR1 is SSHAT and CDR2 is FNYEAQ (reference sequence). V shed 5 bases and J shed 4 bases, with 19 bases lying between them. The CDR3 has 16 amino acids. CDR3 coding DNA: TGTGCCAGCAGCCCCTGGGACGTGAGGATGTCAGATACGCAGTATTTT. It specifies CASSPWDVRMSDTQYF. The full variable domain, its missing parts supplied by reference TRBV7-7 and TRBJ2-3, is GAGVSQSPRYKVTKRGQDVTLRCDPISSHATLYWYQQALGQGPEFLTYFNYEAQPDKSGLPSDRFSAERPEGSISTLTIQRTEQRDSAMYRCASSPWDVRMSDTQYFGPGTRLTVL.

This clone came up a few times. The chain combines TRBV30 with TRBJ2-1; D unresolved. The V end was cut by 3 bases, the J end by 9 bases, with 18 bases between. The CDR3 totals 14 residues. The germline V gene encodes CDR1 GTSNPN and CDR2 SVGIG (reference sequence). The CDR3 spells CAWSPNADWVEQFF. CDR3 sequence (DNA): TGTGCCTGGAGCCCAAATGCCGATTGGGTTGAGCAGTTCTTC.

The chain couples TRBV10-3 to TRBJ2-7; 7 positions match TRBD1. V was pared by 8 bases and J by 3 bases, with 4 bases of the junction left unmatched. The CDR3 covers 12 residues. Germline-derived CDR1 and CDR2 are ENHRY and SYGVKD. The CDR3: CAIGQALYEQYF. The CDR3 DNA reads TGTGCCATCGGACAGGCCCTCTACGAGCAGTACTTC.

This clone turned up a few times. The V call is TRBV11-2, the J call TRBJ2-1; 9 bases are shared with TRBD2. Germline V CDR1 and CDR2: SGHAT, FQNNGV. J was trimmed by 13 bases and V by 8 bases; bases with no gene match: 12. The length of the CDR3 is 13 residues. Here the CDR3 DNA reads TGTGCCAGCTTCCCCGAGGGGACTAGCAGCCAGTTCTTC. The encoded protein is CASFPEGTSSQFF.

The chain carries TRBV27 and TRBJ1-5, with 10 bases lining up with TRBD1. The germline V gene encodes CDR1 MNHEY and CDR2 SMNVEV (reference sequence). CDR3 length: 15 residues. Unmatched junction bases numbered 3, after V lost 5 bases and J lost 2 bases. This CDR3 reads CASSVGTGGNQPQHF. CDR3 bases: TGTGCCAGCAGTGTCGGGACAGGGGGCAATCAGCCCCAGCATTTT.

The chain joins TRBV6-5 to TRBJ2-1; the D is unclear. This CDR3 contains 13 residues. Per germline, CDR1 MNHEY and CDR2 SVGAGI. With 6 bases removed from V and 7 bases from J, the gap between germline ends came to 13 bases. The CDR3 DNA is TGTGCCAGCAGACTTACTGGGGTAAATGAGCAGTTCTTC. Translated, it gives CASRLTGVNEQFF.

In its sample, this clone was seen a few times. This rearrangement joins TRBV5-4 to TRBJ2-1; 10 positions match TRBD1. V lost 10 bases, J lost 3 bases, and 10 bases stayed unmatched. Germline values: CDR1 SGHNT, CDR2 YYREEE (reference sequence). This CDR3 contains 15 residues. The CDR3 region is CAATRQGAHYNEQFF. In nucleotides, the CDR3 is TGTGCCGCGACCCGACAGGGGGCGCACTACAATGAGCAGTTCTTC. The whole variable domain, remainder taken from reference TRBV5-4 and TRBJ2-1, is ETGVTQSPTHLIKTRGQQVTLRCSSQSGHNTVSWYQQALGQGPQFIFQYYREEENGRGNFPPRFSGLQFPNYSSELNVNALELDDSALYLCAATRQGAHYNEQFFGPGTRLTVL.

The chain combines TRBV27 with TRBJ1-2, with 8 nucleotides matching TRBD1. This CDR3 is 11 amino acids long. Germline CDR1 reads MNHEY; CDR2 reads SMNVEV (reference sequence). DNA for the CDR3: TGTGCTTCAGGGGGCGCGTTTGGCTACACCTTC. Protein product: CASGGAFGYTF.

The chain has TRBV9 and TRBJ2-7; no clear D gene. Trimming removed 3 bases from V and 3 bases from J, with 7 bases in between. This CDR3 region has 12 residues. Germline V CDR1 and CDR2: SGDLS, YYNGEE. The DNA of the CDR3 is TGTGCCAGCAGCGCTGACCTCTACGAGCAGTACTTC. Translation: CASSADLYEQYF. Looking up the rest from reference TRBV9 and TRBJ2-7 gives the full variable domain: DSGVTQTPKHLITATGQRVTLRCSPRSGDLSVYWYQQSLDQGLQFLIQYYNGEERAKGNILERFSAQQFPDLHSELNLSSLELGDSALYFCASSADLYEQYFGPGTRLTVT.

This chain joins TRBV10-3 and TRBJ2-5; 10 bases are a match to TRBD2. Germline V CDR1 and CDR2: ENHRY, SYGVKD. The CDR3 sequence is 14 residues long. Trimming took 8 bases from V and 5 from J; bases not matched to a gene: 8. The CDR3 loop is CAIGPAGGPETQYF. The CDR3 nucleotides read TGTGCCATCGGTCCAGCGGGAGGGCCGGAGACCCAGTACTTC.

This clone turned up a few times. The chain recombines TRBV5-1 with TRBJ2-3, with 8 bases matching TRBD1. Germline CDR1 is SGHRS and CDR2 is YFSETQ. Trimming at V came to 4 bases and at J to 5 bases, leaving 6 bases not matched to a gene. The CDR3 is made up of 14 amino acids. The DNA of the CDR3 is TGCGCCAGCAGCGCGGGACAGGCGAAAGATACGCAGTATTTT. This gives the protein CASSAGQAKDTQYF. Variable domain in full (rest from reference TRBV5-1 and TRBJ2-3): KAGVTQTPRYLIKTRGQQVTLSCSPISGHRSVSWYQQTPGQGLQFLFEYFSETQRNKGNFPGRFSGRQFSNSRSEMNVSTLELGDSALYLCASSAGQAKDTQYFGPGTRLTVL.

The chain has TRBV19 and TRBJ2-4, with D perhaps matching TRBD1 (7 bases). The CDR3 spans 15 residues. The V and J ends lost 3 bases and 2 bases respectively, with 11 bases between them. CDR1 and CDR2 from the germline V gene are LNHDA and SQIVND (reference sequence). The CDR3, as DNA: TGTGCCAGTAGTATTTCAGGGGGGCCCAAAAACATTCAGTACTTC. Translated: CASSISGGPKNIQYF.

This clone occurred a few times. The J gene is TRBJ2-7, the V gene TRBV7-2, with unresolved D. The CDR3 contains 12 residues. Germline CDR1 reads SGHTA; CDR2 reads FQGNSA. Trimming removed 1 base at V and 4 bases at J, with 5 bases between. The CDR3 coding sequence is TGTGCCAGCAGCTTAGTTAGGTACGAGCAGTACTTC. This sequence encodes CASSLVRYEQYF.

This rearrangement joins TRBV19 to TRBJ2-1, with D maybe TRBD2 (6 bases). V lost 7 bases to trimming and J lost 6 bases, with 19 bases between them. CDR1 and CDR2 (germline): LNHDA, SQIVND (reference sequence). The CDR3 covers 15 residues. This CDR3 reads CASTGRRGHFNEQFF. The CDR3 nucleotides read TGTGCCAGTACTGGCCGGAGGGGCCATTTCAATGAGCAGTTCTTC.

The chain has TRBV7-6 and TRBJ1-4, with D unclear. From germline, CDR1 is SGHVS and CDR2 FNYEAQ. The V and J ends lost 5 bases and 9 bases respectively, with 10 bases between them. CDR3 length: 12 residues. This chain's CDR3 is CASSLTQQKLFF. The CDR3 DNA sequence: TGTGCCAGCAGCCTAACCCAGCAAAAACTGTTTTTT. Based on the CDR3 plus reference TRBV7-6 and TRBJ1-4, the full variable domain is GAGVSQSPRYKVTKRGQDVALRCDPISGHVSLYWYRQALGQGPEFLTYFNYEAQQDKSGLPNDRFSAERPEGSISTLTIQRTEQRDSAMYRCASSLTQQKLFFGSGTQLSVL.

The chain joins TRBV25-1 to TRBJ1-2; D not certain. Germline V gene lookup returns CDR1 MGHDK and CDR2 SYGVNS. V was shortened by 4 bases and J by 1 base, with 13 bases between the two germline ends. This CDR3 region has 15 residues. The CDR3 nucleotides read TGTGCCAGCAGTGCCGGTACGTGGGGTAACTATGGCTACACCTTC. Protein: CASSAGTWGNYGYTF.